What follows are 10 T cell receptor beta chains derived from one specimen sequenced in a study of T cell repertoires in cytomegalovirus infection. TCRdb re-called the reads with MiXCR, one entry per CDR3 protein. The top ten clones hold 3.5% to 5% of a sample with about 76,000 distinct CDR3 sequences, more than 3% of them seen once. Material: PBMCs. The receptor source for this set is a human donor in good health (CMV status not recorded). Some clones in this sample may be carry-over from other donors' samples.

This clonotype has a count of ten or more. The chain carries TRBV6-1 and TRBJ1-2; 9 bases are shared with TRBD1. Looked up from germline, CDR1 is MNHNS and CDR2 is SASEGT. The CDR3 runs 15 residues. V shed 6 bases, J shed 3 bases, and the junction held 8 bases outside the gene matches. CDR3 nucleotides: TGTGCCAGCAGCTCGGCCACAGGGGGCCACTATGGCTACACCTTC. Translating gives CASSSATGGHYGYTF.

The sample holds many counts of this clonotype. This rearrangement joins TRBV6-5 to TRBJ2-5; D is possibly TRBD1 (5 bases). V lost 2 bases to trimming and J lost 6 bases, with 22 bases between them. Germline CDR1 MNHEY, CDR2 SVGAGI. The length of the CDR3 is 17 residues. The CDR3 coding sequence is TGTGCCAGCAGTTACGGGGCAGCCCACTATCCCCTACAGACCCAGTACTTC. Translated: CASSYGAAHYPLQTQYF.

This clonotype was counted at least ten times. V usage is TRBV12-3 or TRBV12-4 and J usage is TRBJ2-3; 7 bases agree with TRBD2. V gave up 3 bases and J gave up 0 bases; unmatched junction bases: 6. This CDR3 comprises 16 residues. As DNA, the CDR3 is TGTGCCAGCAGTTTTAGGGCGGGGGTAAGCACAGATACGCAGTATTTT. It translates to CASSFRAGVSTDTQYF.

At least ten counts were recorded for this clonotype. The chain joins TRBV27 to TRBJ1-5; D remains unclear. CDR3 length equals 14 residues. Trimming stripped 1 base from V and 6 bases from J, with 10 bases between. The germline CDR1 and CDR2 sequences are MNHEY and SMNVEV (reference sequence). The CDR3 spells CASSLFGMSQPQHF. The DNA of the CDR3 is TGTGCCAGCAGTTTATTCGGGATGAGTCAGCCCCAGCATTTT.

This clonotype showed up many times. The chain combines TRBV28 with TRBJ1-5; D is unresolved. The germline V and J ends were trimmed by 3 bases and 9 bases, with 9 bases remaining between them. CDR1 and CDR2 from the germline V gene are MDHEN and SYDVKM. The CDR3 totals 12 residues. The CDR3 DNA reads TGTGCCAGCAGTTTCTACCCCGGGCCCCAGCATTTT. The encoded protein is CASSFYPGPQHF.

This clonotype occurred many times. CDR3 sequence: CSVEASGSYNEQFF. The DNA of the CDR3 is TGCAGCGTTGAGGCTAGCGGGTCTTACAATGAGCAGTTCTTC. The genes are TRBV29-1 and TRBJ2-1; TRBD2 matches at 8 bases. J gave up 4 bases and V 3 bases, and 5 bases lay outside the gene matches. Germline V gives CDR1 SQVTM, CDR2 ANQGSEA. The CDR3 length is 14 residues.

Regarding this clonotype: No conserved phenylalanine or tryptophan ends this CDR3, so it is likely a read error. No DNA is shown, since the ends of the CDR3 on it are uncertain; the CDR3 is the one TCRdb lists. The chain joins TRBV7-6 to TRBJ1-5; the D segment call TRBD1 is taken from the table without a DNA check. The CDR3 region is 14 residues in length, termini included. Per germline, CDR1 SGHVS and CDR2 FNYEAQ. The CDR3 is CASSLMGVVQPQQY.

This clonotype showed up many times. V and J are TRBV20-1 and TRBJ1-1, with TRBD1 identical over 7 bases. The ends lost 4 bases at V and 8 bases at J; junction bases unmatched: 10. The CDR3 is made up of 13 amino acids. CDR1 is DFQATT, CDR2 SNEGSKA, per germline (reference sequence). CDR3 sequence (DNA): TGCAGTGCTACCATTTTCCGACAGGGCGAAGCTTTCTTT. Protein sequence: CSATIFRQGEAFF.

This clonotype was picked up many times. The chain's CDR3 is CASSQSDPWTRRGYEQYF. The CDR3, as DNA: TGCGCCAGCAGCCAATCTGATCCCTGGACAAGGCGGGGCTACGAGCAGTACTTC. The genes are TRBV4-1 and TRBJ2-7, with D possibly TRBD2 on 6 matching bases. This CDR3 contains 18 residues. CDR1 is MGHRA and CDR2 is YSYEKL in the germline V gene. V lost 2 bases to trimming and J lost 3 bases, with 23 bases between them.

This clonotype came up many times. The rearrangement joins TRBV6-2 or TRBV6-3 to TRBJ2-5, with D hard to call. Trimming left V 5 bases short and J 5 bases short, with 6 bases between. This CDR3 is 11 amino acids long. Germline V gene data show CDR1 as MNHEY and CDR2 as SVGEGT. CDR3 region: CASSTSETQYF. In nucleotides, the CDR3 is TGTGCCAGCAGTACCTCGGAGACCCAGTACTTC.